Following are 5 T cell receptor beta chains from one sample sequenced in a study of molecular identifiers for immune sequencing clone quantification. TCRdb itself ran the PCR reads through MiXCR, one entry per CDR3 protein. Here the sample spans about 510,000 distinct CDR3 sequences, about a fifth being singletons. The sequencing sample was made of naive CD8+ T cells from blood, with Jurkat cell RNA spiked in. Subset of the sample: FACS-sorted CD8+CD4-CCR7+CD45RA+ naive T cells. These receptors all come from a human donor in good health. Some libraries in this study had Jurkat cell RNA spiked in.

This clonotype was detected many times. CDR3 nucleotide sequence: TGTGCCAGCAGGGACCCGTTCGCGAACACCGGGGAGCTGTTTTTT. As protein: CASRDPFANTGELFF. The rearrangement uses TRBV7-9 and TRBJ2-2; D uncertain. The CDR3 is made up of 15 amino acids. V shed 6 bases and J shed 0 bases, with 11 bases lying between them. Per germline, CDR1 SEHNR and CDR2 FQNEAQ (reference sequence).

The V and J genes are TRBV28 and TRBJ1-2, with D maybe TRBD1 (5 bases). The CDR3 loop spans 13 amino acids. Trimming shortened V by 3 bases and J by 5 bases, and 10 bases separated the two germline ends. CDR1 MDHEN and CDR2 SYDVKM come from the germline V gene. DNA for the CDR3: TGTGCCAGCAGTTTCGATGGGGGGTATGGCTACACCTTC. It codes for CASSFDGGYGYTF.

This clonotype came up a few times. The chain carries TRBV19 and TRBJ1-1; TRBD1 aligns across 7 bases. With V trimmed by 7 bases and J by 6 bases, 14 bases remained unmatched. CDR1 is LNHDA, CDR2 SQIVND, per germline (reference sequence). The length of the CDR3 is 15 residues. The CDR3 nucleotides are TGTGCCAGTACCCCCACCCGGAGGGGGCAAGCTGAAGCTTTCTTT. It codes for CASTPTRRGQAEAFF.

In regard to this clonotype: A much larger clone lies a single base off, so this may be a read error. The CDR3 DNA reads TGTGCCAGCAGTTTACGGACACCTTATGGCTTCACCTTC. Its protein product is CASSLRTPYGFTF. The chain combines TRBV6-2 or TRBV6-3 with TRBJ1-2, with D possibly matching TRBD1 (5 bases). The germline V gene encodes CDR1 MNHEY and CDR2 SVGEGT. The CDR3 length is 13 residues.

The chain employs TRBV6-1 and TRBJ1-5, with D hard to call. This CDR3 has 13 residues. Per the germline V gene, CDR1 is MNHNS and CDR2 is SASEGT. V was trimmed by 6 bases and J by 5 bases, leaving 11 bases between them. The CDR3: CASSSARYQPQHF. The CDR3 nucleotides are TGTGCCAGCAGCTCCGCCCGCTATCAGCCCCAGCATTTT.